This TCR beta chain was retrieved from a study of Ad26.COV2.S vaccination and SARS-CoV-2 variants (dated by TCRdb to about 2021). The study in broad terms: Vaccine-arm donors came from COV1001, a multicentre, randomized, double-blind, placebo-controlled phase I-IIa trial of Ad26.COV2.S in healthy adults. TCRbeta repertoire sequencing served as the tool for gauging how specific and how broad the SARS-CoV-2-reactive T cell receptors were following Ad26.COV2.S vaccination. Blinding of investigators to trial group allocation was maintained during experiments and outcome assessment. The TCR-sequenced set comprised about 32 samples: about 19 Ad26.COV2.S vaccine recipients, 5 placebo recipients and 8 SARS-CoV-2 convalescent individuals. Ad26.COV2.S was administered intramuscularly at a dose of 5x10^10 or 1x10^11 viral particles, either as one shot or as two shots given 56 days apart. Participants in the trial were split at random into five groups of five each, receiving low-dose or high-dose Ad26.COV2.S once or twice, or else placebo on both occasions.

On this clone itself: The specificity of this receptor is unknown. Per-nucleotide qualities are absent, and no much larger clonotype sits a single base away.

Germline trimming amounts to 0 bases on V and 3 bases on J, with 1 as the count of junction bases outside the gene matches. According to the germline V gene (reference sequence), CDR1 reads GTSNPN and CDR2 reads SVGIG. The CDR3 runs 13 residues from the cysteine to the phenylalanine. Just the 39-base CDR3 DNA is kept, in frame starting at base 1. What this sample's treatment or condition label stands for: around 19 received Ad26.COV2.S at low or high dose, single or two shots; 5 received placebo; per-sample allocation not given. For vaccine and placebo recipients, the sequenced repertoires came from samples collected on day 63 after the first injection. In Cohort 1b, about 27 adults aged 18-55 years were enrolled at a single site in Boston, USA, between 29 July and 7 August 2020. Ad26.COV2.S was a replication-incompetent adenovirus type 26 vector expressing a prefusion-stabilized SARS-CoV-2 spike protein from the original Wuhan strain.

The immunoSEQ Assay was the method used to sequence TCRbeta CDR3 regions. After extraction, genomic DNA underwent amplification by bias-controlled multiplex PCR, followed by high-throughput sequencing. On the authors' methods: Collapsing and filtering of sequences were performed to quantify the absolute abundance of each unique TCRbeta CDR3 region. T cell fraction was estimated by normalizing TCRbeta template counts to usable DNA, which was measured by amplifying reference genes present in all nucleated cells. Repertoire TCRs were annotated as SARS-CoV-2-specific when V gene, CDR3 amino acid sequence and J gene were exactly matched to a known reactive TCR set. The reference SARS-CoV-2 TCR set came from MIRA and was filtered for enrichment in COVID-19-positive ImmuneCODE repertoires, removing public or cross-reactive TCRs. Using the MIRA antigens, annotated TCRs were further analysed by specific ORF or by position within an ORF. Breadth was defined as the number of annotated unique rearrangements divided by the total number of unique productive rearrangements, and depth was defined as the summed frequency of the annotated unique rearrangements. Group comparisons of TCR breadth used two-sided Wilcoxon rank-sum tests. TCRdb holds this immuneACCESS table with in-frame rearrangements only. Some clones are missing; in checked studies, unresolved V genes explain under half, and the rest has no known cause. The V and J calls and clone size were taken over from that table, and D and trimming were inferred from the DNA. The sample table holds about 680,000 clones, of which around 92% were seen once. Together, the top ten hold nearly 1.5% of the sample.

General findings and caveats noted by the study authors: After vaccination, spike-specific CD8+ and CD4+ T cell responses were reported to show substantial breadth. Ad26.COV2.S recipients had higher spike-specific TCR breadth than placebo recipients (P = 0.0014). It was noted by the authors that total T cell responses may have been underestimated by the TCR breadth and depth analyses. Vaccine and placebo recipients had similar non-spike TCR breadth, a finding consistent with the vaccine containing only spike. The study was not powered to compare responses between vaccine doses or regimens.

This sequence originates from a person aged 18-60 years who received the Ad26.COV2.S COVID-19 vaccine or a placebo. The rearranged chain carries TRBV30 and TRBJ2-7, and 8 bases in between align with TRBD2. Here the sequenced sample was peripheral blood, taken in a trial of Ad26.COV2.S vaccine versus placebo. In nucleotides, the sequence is TGTGCCTGGAGTGTAGCGGGAGTCTACGAGCAGTACTTC. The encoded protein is CAWSVAGVYEQYF.